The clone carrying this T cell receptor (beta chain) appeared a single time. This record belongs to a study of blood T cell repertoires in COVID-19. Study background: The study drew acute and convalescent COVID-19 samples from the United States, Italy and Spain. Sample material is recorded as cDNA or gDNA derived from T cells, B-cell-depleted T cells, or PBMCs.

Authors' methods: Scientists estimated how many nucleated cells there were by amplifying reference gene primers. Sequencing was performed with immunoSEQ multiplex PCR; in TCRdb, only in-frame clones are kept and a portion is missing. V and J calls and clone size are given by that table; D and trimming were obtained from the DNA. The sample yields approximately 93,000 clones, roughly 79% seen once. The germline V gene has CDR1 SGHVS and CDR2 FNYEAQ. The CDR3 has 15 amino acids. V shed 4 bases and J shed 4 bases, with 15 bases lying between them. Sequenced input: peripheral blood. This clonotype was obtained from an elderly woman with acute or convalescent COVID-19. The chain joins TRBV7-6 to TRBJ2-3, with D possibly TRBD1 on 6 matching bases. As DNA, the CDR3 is TGTGCCAGCAGCTCCACAGGGATGCGGGCAGATACGCAGTATTTT. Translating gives CASSSTGMRADTQYF.